The rows below give T cell receptor beta chains drawn from one sample of a study of OX40 agonist ivuxolimab in advanced cancers. The protocol was immunoSEQ multiplex PCR, while the TCRdb copy is restricted to in-frame clones and leaves out a portion. The sample lists more than 60,000 clones; roughly nine tenths were seen once. The sample in question was CD4+ or CD8+ T cells sorted from blood, obtained in a trial of the OX40 agonist ivuxolimab. Receptor source: an adult with an advanced solid tumor such as melanoma, head and neck, liver or kidney cancer. CDR3s include the opening cysteine and the closing phenylalanine or tryptophan. Each record gives: clone size, J gene, V gene, D gene, CDR3 DNA, CDR3 protein. D genes are given only for firm matches. The size entry is marked missing in some rows and otherwise reads once, few, many or a size class.

size: .
J: TRBJ2-3
V: TRBV7-2
D: .
DNA: TGTGCCAGCAGCTCCAGACAGGGCACAGATACGCAGTATTTT
CDR3: CASSSRQGTDTQYF

size: once
J: TRBJ2-4
V: TRBV28
D: TRBD1
DNA: TGTGCCAGCCAAGGACAGGGGCTAGCCAAAAACATTCAGTACTTC
CDR3: CASQGQGLAKNIQYF

size: .
J: TRBJ2-7
V: TRBV5-1
D: TRBD2
DNA: TGCGCCAGCAGCTCCCAGCGGGAGATATCGTACGAGCAGTACTTC
CDR3: CASSSQREISYEQYF

size: .
J: TRBJ1-1
V: TRBV30
D: .
DNA: TGTGCCTTAACCCTGAACACTGAAGCTTTCTTT
CDR3: CALTLNTEAFF

size: .
J: TRBJ2-3
V: TRBV11-3
D: .
DNA: TGTGCCAGCAGCTTAGGGGGCAGTCCCACAGATACGCAGTATTTT
CDR3: CASSLGGSPTDTQYF

size: .
J: TRBJ2-1
V: TRBV7-9
D: TRBD2
DNA: TGTGCCGTCCCGACTAGCGGGAGGACCTACAATGAGCAGTTCTTC
CDR3: CAVPTSGRTYNEQFF

size: .
J: TRBJ2-7
V: TRBV18
D: TRBD2
DNA: TGTGCCAGCTCACCAACCGCTAGCGGAGGGTACGAGCAGTACTTC
CDR3: CASSPTASGGYEQYF

size: .
J: TRBJ2-3
V: TRBV18
D: TRBD2
DNA: TGTGCCAGCTCACCGCGGGAGGGCCGGACAGATACGCAGTATTTT
CDR3: CASSPREGRTDTQYF

size: .
J: TRBJ2-7
V: TRBV6-6
D: .
DNA: TGTGCCAGCAGTTACGGAGGCGAGGGGGATCCCTACGAGCAGTACTTC
CDR3: CASSYGGEGDPYEQYF

size: .
J: TRBJ1-4
V: TRBV28
D: .
DNA: TGTGCCAGCAGTTTCTGGGGAGGAGCAACTAATGAAAAACTGTTTTTT
CDR3: CASSFWGGATNEKLFF

size: once
J: TRBJ1-5
V: TRBV2
D: .
DNA: TGTGCCAGCAGCGGGGGGGACGGCATACTTCAGCCCCAGCATTTT
CDR3: CASSGGDGILQPQHF

size: .
J: TRBJ2-1
V: TRBV6-4
D: TRBD2
DNA: TGTGCCAGCAGTTGGGGTACTAGCGCACTCTACAATGAGCAGTTCTTC
CDR3: CASSWGTSALYNEQFF

size: .
J: TRBJ2-7
V: TRBV15
D: .
DNA: TGTGCCACCAGCAGAGGCCACGAGCAGTACTTC
CDR3: CATSRGHEQYF

size: .
J: TRBJ2-7
V: TRBV5-5
D: .
DNA: TGTGCCAGCAGCCAAGATTTGACTATTGGCTCCTACGAGCAGTACTTC
CDR3: CASSQDLTIGSYEQYF

size: once
J: TRBJ2-1
V: TRBV5-4
D: TRBD2
DNA: TGTGCCAGCAGCCAAGTACGGGACTACAACAATGAGCAGTTCTTC
CDR3: CASSQVRDYNNEQFF

size: few
J: TRBJ1-3
V: TRBV5-4
D: .
DNA: TGTGCCAGCAGCTCCACCCAGGGGAATCGAAACACCATATATTTT
CDR3: CASSSTQGNRNTIYF

size: .
J: TRBJ2-7
V: TRBV29-1
D: .
DNA: TGCAGCGTTGAGATTCCCCACGAGCAGTACTTC
CDR3: CSVEIPHEQYF

size: .
J: TRBJ2-1
V: TRBV19
D: TRBD1
DNA: TGTGCCAGTAGTCTTACCGGGACAGGGATGAATGAGCAGTTCTTC
CDR3: CASSLTGTGMNEQFF

size: .
J: TRBJ2-7
V: TRBV19
D: .
DNA: TGTGCCAGTAGTAGCCCGGGACCAGCCAGCGAGCAGTACTTC
CDR3: CASSSPGPASEQYF

size: .
J: TRBJ2-7
V: TRBV7-6
D: TRBD2
DNA: TGTGCCAGCAGCCCTCTAGCCGGGACTAGCGGGAAAGAGCAGTACTTC
CDR3: CASSPLAGTSGKEQYF

size: .
J: TRBJ2-1
V: TRBV10-3
D: TRBD2
DNA: TGTGCCATCAGTGAGATGGCTAGCGGGAGTTCCTACAATGAGCAGTTCTTC
CDR3: CAISEMASGSSYNEQFF

size: .
J: TRBJ2-7
V: TRBV11-3
D: TRBD1
DNA: TGTGCCAGCAGCCCGGGACAGGGGGGACATACGGAGTACTTC
CDR3: CASSPGQGGHTEYF

size: few
J: TRBJ1-1
V: TRBV30
D: .
DNA: TGTGCCTGGAGTAGAGGGATGAACACTGAAGCTTTCTTT
CDR3: CAWSRGMNTEAFF

size: once
J: TRBJ2-3
V: TRBV19
D: TRBD2
DNA: TGTGCCAGTAGTATTCTAGCGGGAGGGTCCGGTGATACGCAGTATTTT
CDR3: CASSILAGGSGDTQYF

size: .
J: TRBJ2-5
V: TRBV9
D: .
DNA: TGTGCCAGCAGCGCACGGGAGTACCAAGAGACCCAGTACTTC
CDR3: CASSAREYQETQYF

size: .
J: TRBJ1-2
V: TRBV18
D: TRBD1
DNA: TGTGCCAGCTCACCACCGGTCGGGACAGGGGGGTCAAATGGCTACACCTTC
CDR3: CASSPPVGTGGSNGYTF

size: .
J: TRBJ2-3
V: TRBV27
D: .
DNA: TGTGCCAGCAGTTTAGTCGGGGATGTGAACACAGATACGCAGTATTTT
CDR3: CASSLVGDVNTDTQYF

size: .
J: TRBJ2-7
V: TRBV28
D: TRBD1
DNA: TGTGCCAGCAGACGGGGACAGGGGAACTCCTACGAGCAGTACTTC
CDR3: CASRRGQGNSYEQYF

size: once
J: TRBJ1-6
V: TRBV27
D: TRBD1
DNA: TGTGCCAGCAGTCCCTACTGGACAGGGGCCAGCTCCTATAATTCACCCCTCCACTTT
CDR3: CASSPYWTGASSYNSPLHF

size: .
J: TRBJ1-5
V: TRBV5-1
D: .
DNA: TGCGCCAGCAGCCTGGGCGGACTGTGGGGGCAGCCCCAGCATTTT
CDR3: CASSLGGLWGQPQHF

size: .
J: TRBJ1-3
V: TRBV18
D: .
DNA: TGTGCCAGCTCATTTCCAGGGGCCTCTGGAAACACCATATATTTT
CDR3: CASSFPGASGNTIYF

size: .
J: TRBJ2-2
V: TRBV10-3
D: TRBD2
DNA: TGTGCCATCAGAGAGGGAGGGCCCGCCGGGGAGCTGTTTTTT
CDR3: CAIREGGPAGELFF

size: .
J: TRBJ2-2
V: TRBV9
D: .
DNA: TGTGCCAGCAGCGTAGTCCCGGGGGCGAACACCGGGGAGCTGTTTTTT
CDR3: CASSVVPGANTGELFF

size: .
J: TRBJ1-1
V: TRBV11-3
D: TRBD1
DNA: TGTGCCAGCAGCGGCGGTGGACAGGGGGGGAACACTGAAGCTTTCTTT
CDR3: CASSGGGQGGNTEAFF

size: few
J: TRBJ2-3
V: TRBV7-9
D: .
DNA: TGTGCCAGCAGCTCTCAGGGGACTGCTAGCACAGATACGCAGTATTTT
CDR3: CASSSQGTASTDTQYF

size: .
J: TRBJ2-2
V: TRBV19
D: .
DNA: TGTGCCAGTAGTCCCTGGGGACCTCCGAACACCGGGGAGCTGTTTTTT
CDR3: CASSPWGPPNTGELFF

size: .
J: TRBJ1-5
V: TRBV6-5
D: .
DNA: TGTGCCAGCAGTTACGGGGGCGCCGGCAATCAGCCCCAGCATTTT
CDR3: CASSYGGAGNQPQHF

size: .
J: TRBJ2-7
V: TRBV27
D: TRBD1
DNA: TGTGCCAGCAGTTTAAATGCCAGGGGGTTCCCCTCGGGCGAGCAGTACTTC
CDR3: CASSLNARGFPSGEQYF

size: .
J: TRBJ1-2
V: TRBV5-4
D: TRBD1
DNA: TGTGCCAGCAGCGTCGACAGGGATGGCTACACCTTC
CDR3: CASSVDRDGYTF

size: .
J: TRBJ2-7
V: TRBV28
D: .
DNA: TGTGCCAGCAGTTTTGGCCGGGGCTGGCAGTACTTC
CDR3: CASSFGRGWQYF

size: .
J: TRBJ2-1
V: TRBV6-1
D: .
DNA: TGTGCCAGCAGTGAATTTGGGACCAAACCCAATGAGCAGTTCTTC
CDR3: CASSEFGTKPNEQFF

size: .
J: TRBJ2-7
V: TRBV10-2
D: TRBD2
DNA: TGCGCCAGCACTCAGAGGGCGGGAGGGCCCGTTGGCGAGCAGTACTTC
CDR3: CASTQRAGGPVGEQYF

size: .
J: TRBJ1-6
V: TRBV6-1
D: .
DNA: TGTGCCAGCAGTGGAGACGGAAATTCACCCCTCCACTTT
CDR3: CASSGDGNSPLHF

size: .
J: TRBJ2-2
V: TRBV30
D: .
DNA: TGTGCCTGGAGGCTAAACGTCCGGGGCAGGGACACCGGGGAGCTGTTTTTT
CDR3: CAWRLNVRGRDTGELFF

size: .
J: TRBJ2-7
V: TRBV11-2
D: TRBD1
DNA: TGTGCCAGCAGCTTGGCCGGGACAGGACATTACGAGCAGTACTTC
CDR3: CASSLAGTGHYEQYF

size: .
J: TRBJ1-4
V: TRBV19
D: .
DNA: TGTGCCAGTAGTAGAACAGGGTCCGGAGCTAATGAAAAACTGTTTTTT
CDR3: CASSRTGSGANEKLFF

size: .
J: TRBJ1-2
V: TRBV7-2
D: TRBD1
DNA: TGTGCCAGCAGCAGGGACAGCTATGACTACACCTTC
CDR3: CASSRDSYDYTF

size: once
J: TRBJ2-3
V: TRBV9
D: .
DNA: TGTGCCAGCAGCGTAAGGTCGGGGCGAGTTTCAGATACGCAGTATTTT
CDR3: CASSVRSGRVSDTQYF

size: .
J: TRBJ1-6
V: TRBV4-3
D: .
DNA: TGCGCCAGCAGCCAAGATCCCCTGACCTCCTATAATTCACCCCTCCACTTT
CDR3: CASSQDPLTSYNSPLHF

size: .
J: TRBJ2-1
V: TRBV19
D: TRBD1
DNA: TGTGCCAGTAGTATAGATCACCTAACAGGGGGGAATGAGCAGTTCTTC
CDR3: CASSIDHLTGGNEQFF

size: .
J: TRBJ2-2
V: TRBV6-1
D: .
DNA: TGTGCCAGCAGGCCTGTGGGCGGGGAGCTGTTTTTT
CDR3: CASRPVGGELFF